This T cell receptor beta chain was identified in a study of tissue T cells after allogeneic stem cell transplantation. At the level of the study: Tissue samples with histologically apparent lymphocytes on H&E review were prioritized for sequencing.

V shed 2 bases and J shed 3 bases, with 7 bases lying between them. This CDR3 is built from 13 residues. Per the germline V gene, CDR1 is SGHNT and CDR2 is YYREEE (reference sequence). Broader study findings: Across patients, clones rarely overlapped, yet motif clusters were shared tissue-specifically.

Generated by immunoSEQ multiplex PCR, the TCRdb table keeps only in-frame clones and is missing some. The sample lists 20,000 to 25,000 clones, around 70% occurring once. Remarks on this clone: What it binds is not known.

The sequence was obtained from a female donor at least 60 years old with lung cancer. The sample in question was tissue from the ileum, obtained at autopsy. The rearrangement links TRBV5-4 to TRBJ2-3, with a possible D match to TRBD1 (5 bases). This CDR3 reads CASSLSGTDTQYF. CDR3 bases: TGTGCCAGCAGCTTATCAGGGACAGATACGCAGTATTTT.